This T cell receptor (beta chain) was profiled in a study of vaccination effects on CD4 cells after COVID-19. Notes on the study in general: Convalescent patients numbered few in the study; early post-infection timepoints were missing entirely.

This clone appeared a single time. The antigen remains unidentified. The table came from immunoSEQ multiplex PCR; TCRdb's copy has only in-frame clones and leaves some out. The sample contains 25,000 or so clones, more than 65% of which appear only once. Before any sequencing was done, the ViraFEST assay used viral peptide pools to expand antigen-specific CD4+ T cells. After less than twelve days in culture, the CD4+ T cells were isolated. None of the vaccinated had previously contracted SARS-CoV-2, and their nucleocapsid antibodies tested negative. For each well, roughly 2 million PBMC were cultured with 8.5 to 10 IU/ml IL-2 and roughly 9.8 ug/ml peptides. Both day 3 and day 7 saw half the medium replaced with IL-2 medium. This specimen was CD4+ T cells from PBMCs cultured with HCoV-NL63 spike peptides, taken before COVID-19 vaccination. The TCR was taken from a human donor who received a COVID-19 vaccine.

The CDR3 spells CSVGSQREAFF. Here the CDR3 DNA reads TGCAGCGTTGGTTCCCAGAGGGAAGCTTTCTTT. This chain links TRBV29-1 with TRBJ1-1; D gene uncertain. From germline, CDR1 is SQVTM and CDR2 ANQGSEA. With 4 bases removed from V and 8 bases from J, the gap between germline ends came to 11 bases. This CDR3 region has 11 residues.